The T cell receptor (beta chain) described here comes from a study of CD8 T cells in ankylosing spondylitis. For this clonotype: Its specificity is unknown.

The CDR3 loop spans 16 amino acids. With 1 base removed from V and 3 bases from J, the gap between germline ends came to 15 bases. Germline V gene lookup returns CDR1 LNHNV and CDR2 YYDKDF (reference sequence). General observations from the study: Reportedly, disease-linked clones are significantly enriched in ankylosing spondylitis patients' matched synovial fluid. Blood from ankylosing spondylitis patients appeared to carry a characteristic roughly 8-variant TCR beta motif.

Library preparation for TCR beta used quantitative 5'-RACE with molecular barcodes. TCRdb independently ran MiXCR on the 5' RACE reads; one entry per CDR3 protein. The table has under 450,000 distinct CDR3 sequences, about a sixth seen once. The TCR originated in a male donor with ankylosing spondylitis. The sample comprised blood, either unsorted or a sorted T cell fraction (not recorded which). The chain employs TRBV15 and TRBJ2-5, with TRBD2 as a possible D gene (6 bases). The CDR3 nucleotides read TGTGCCACCAGCAGAGTGGGCGGGATAGGGGAAGAGACCCAGTACTTC. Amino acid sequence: CATSRVGGIGEETQYF. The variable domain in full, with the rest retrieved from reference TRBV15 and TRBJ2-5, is DAMVIQNPRYQVTQFGKPVTLSCSQTLNHNVMYWYQQKSSQAPKLLFHYYDKDFNNEADTPDNFQSRRPNTSFCFLDIRSPGLGDTAMYLCATSRVGGIGEETQYFGPGTRLLVL.